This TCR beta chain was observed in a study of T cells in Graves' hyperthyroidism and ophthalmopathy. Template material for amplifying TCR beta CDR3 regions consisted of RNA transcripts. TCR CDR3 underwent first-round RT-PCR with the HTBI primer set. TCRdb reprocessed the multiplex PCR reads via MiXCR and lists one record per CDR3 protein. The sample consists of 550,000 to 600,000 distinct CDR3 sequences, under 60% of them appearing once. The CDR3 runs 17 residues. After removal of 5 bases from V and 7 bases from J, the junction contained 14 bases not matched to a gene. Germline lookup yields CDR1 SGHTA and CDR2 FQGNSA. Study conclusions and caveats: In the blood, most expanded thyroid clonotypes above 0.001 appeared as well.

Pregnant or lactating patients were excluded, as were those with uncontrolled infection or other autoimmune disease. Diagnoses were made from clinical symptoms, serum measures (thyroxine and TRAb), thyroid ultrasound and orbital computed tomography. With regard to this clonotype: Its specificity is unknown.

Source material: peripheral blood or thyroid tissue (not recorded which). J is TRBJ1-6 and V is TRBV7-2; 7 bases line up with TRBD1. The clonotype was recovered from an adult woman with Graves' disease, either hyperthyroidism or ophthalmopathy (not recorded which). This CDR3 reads CASSASRDGQENSPLHF. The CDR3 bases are TGTGCCAGCAGCGCGTCTCGCGATGGACAGGAGAATTCACCCCTCCACTTT.